This T cell receptor beta chain comes out of a study of PD-1 blockade in classical Hodgkin lymphoma. Clones were read by immunoSEQ multiplex PCR, and TCRdb kept only the in-frame ones, dropping some. The sample records about 97,000 clones, roughly 83% being singletons. This clone came up once. Each of the patients experienced relapse following autologous stem cell transplantation, and their brentuximab vedotin exposure differed. The sequencing here drew on peripheral blood mononuclear cells (PBMCs), taken at baseline. The sequence derives from a human donor with classical Hodgkin lymphoma.

The CDR3 sequence is CASSLGQGSYEQYF. The CDR3 nucleotides read TGCGCCAGCAGCTTAGGACAGGGGTCCTACGAGCAGTACTTC. The chain has TRBV5-1 and TRBJ2-7, with 9 bases lining up with TRBD1. The V segment lost 2 bases and the J segment 1 base; nucleotides outside the gene matches: 1. The CDR3 is made up of 14 amino acids. CDR1 and CDR2 from the germline V gene are SGHRS and YFSETQ.